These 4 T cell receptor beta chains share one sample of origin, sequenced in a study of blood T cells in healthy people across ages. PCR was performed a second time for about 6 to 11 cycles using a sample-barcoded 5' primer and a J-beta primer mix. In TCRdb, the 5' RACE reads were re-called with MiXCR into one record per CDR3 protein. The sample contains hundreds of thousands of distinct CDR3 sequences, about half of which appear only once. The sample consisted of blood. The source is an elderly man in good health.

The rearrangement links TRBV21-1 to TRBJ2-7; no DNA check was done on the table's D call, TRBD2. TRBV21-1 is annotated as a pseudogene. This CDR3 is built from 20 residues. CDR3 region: CASSNFTPSGSLMSSYEQYF. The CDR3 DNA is TGTGCCAGCAGCAATTTCACGCCTAGCGGGTCACTAATGAGCTCCTACGAGCAGTACTTC.

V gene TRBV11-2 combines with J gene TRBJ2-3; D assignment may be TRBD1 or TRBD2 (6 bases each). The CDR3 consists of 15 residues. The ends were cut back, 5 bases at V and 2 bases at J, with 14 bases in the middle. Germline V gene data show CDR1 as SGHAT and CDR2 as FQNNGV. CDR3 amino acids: CASSQGTLYTDTQYF. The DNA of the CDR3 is TGTGCCAGCAGCCAGGGGACTCTCTACACAGATACGCAGTATTTT.

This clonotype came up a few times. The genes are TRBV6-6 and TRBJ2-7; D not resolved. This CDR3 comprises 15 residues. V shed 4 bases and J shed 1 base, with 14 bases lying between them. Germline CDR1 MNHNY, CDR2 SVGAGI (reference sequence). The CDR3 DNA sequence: TGTGCCAGCAGTTGGAGCTCAGGCAGATCCTACGAGCAGTACTTC. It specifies CASSWSSGRSYEQYF.

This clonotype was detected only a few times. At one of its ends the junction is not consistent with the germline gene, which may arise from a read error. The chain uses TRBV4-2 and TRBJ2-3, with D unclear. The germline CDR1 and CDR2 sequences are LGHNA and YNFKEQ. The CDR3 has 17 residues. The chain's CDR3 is CASSQALLAASTDTQYF. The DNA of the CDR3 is TGCGCCAGCAGCCAAGCCCTTCTGGCGGCTAGCACAGATACGCAGTATTTT.